This T cell receptor beta chain was captured in a study of cytomegalovirus exposure and HLA in healthy donors. Findings of the study overall: In an earlier analysis, productive rearrangement rates for most beta V segments clustered near 87% or 30%. Information on immune exposure was restricted to one variable (CMV serostatus). Some segments of the V type, notably TRBV6-2 and TRBV6-3, were excluded as indistinguishable. Later work showed greater clonal expansion in HLA-associated TCR beta chains than in equally common others.

A single count supports this clone. As yet, its antigen is unknown. Trimming cost V 1 base and J 3 bases; bases outside gene matches: 4. This CDR3 spans 16 amino acids. Germline values: CDR1 SGHNT, CDR2 YYREEE (reference sequence). The PCR ran on 60 Vbeta and 13 Jbeta primers. Libraries were prepared by immunoSEQ multiplex PCR; TCRdb keeps only in-frame clonotypes and omits some of them. The data show about 140,000 clones, with roughly 80% seen just once and approximately 8.3% held by the top ten. The specimen sequenced was PBMCs. This rearrangement joins TRBV5-4 to TRBJ2-2; 9 bases are shared with TRBD1. The receptor was derived from a woman in her forties or fifties in good health and CMV-seropositive. CDR3 loop: CASSLTGGVDTGELFF. The CDR3 coding sequence is TGTGCCAGCAGCTTGACAGGGGGCGTGGACACCGGGGAGCTGTTTTTT.